This entry features one T cell receptor beta chain sequence. Its specificity is not known. These data come from a study of PD-1 blockade in mismatch repair-deficient tumors. Whole-study results and caveats: After pembrolizumab, tumor-resident clones rose rapidly, then generally contracted before radiologic responses.

CDR3 length: 16 residues. CDR1 and CDR2 (germline): MNHEY, SMNVEV (reference sequence). Trimming removed 1 base at V and 2 bases at J, with 14 bases between. Sequenced by immunoSEQ multiplex PCR; TCRdb stores in-frame clones only, minus some. In the table there are 60,000 to 70,000 clones, roughly 88% of which are singletons. The gene calls are TRBV27 and TRBJ1-2; a possible D gene is TRBD1 (6 bases). The specimen comprised peripheral blood, sampled 52 weeks after starting pembrolizumab. The source of this sequence is an adult with mismatch repair-deficient cancer. The CDR3 region has the DNA TGTGCCAGCAGTTTATTGGGGGCCTATCCCAACTATGGCTACACCTTC. Protein: CASSLLGAYPNYGYTF.